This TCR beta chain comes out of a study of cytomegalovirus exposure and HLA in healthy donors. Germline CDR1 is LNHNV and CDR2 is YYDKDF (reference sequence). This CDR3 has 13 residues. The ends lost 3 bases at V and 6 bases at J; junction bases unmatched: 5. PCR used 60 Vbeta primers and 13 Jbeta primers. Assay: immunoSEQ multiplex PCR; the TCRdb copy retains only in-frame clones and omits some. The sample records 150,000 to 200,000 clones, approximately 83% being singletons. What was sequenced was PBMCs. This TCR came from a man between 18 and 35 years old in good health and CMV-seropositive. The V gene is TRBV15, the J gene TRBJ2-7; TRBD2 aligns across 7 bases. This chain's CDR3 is CATSRDTGGEQYF. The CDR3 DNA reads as TGTGCCACCAGCAGGGACACGGGGGGCGAGCAGTACTTC.